This entry lists 10 T cell receptor beta chains sequenced from one sample in a study of tumor-infiltrating lymphocytes in primary liver carcinoma. Germline DNA was also extracted, with blood RNA taken from unsorted whole blood. cDNA specific to TCR beta was made from roughly 500 ng of total RNA, with a constant-region primer employed for priming. Modified slightly, ARM-PCR produced TCR beta libraries over three nested multiplex PCR rounds. In the first two PCR rounds, TRBV1-TRBV30 forward primers were paired with a C-beta reverse primer, and each round lasted approximately 9 cycles. Via MiXCR, TCRdb re-called the multiplex PCR reads, giving one row per CDR3 protein. The table has 310,000 or so distinct CDR3 sequences, 50% to 75% seen once. Sequenced sample: peripheral blood. The receptors originated from a woman in her twenties or thirties with primary liver carcinoma and hepatitis B virus infection.

V gene TRBV5-5 combines with J gene TRBJ1-1; the D is unclear. Germline-derived CDR1 and CDR2 are SGHKS and YYEKEE (reference sequence). The V gene lost 2 bases and the J gene lost 0 bases, with 8 bases spanning the gap. This CDR3 region has 14 residues. The chain's CDR3 is CASSFLQMNTEAFF. CDR3 nucleotides: TGTGCCAGCAGCTTCTTACAGATGAACACTGAAGCTTTCTTT.

This clonotype was observed many times. The chain combines TRBV12-3 or TRBV12-4 with TRBJ1-1; 8 bases match TRBD1. V shed 5 bases and J 6 bases; nucleotides not matched to a gene: 8. There are 14 residues in the CDR3. In DNA form, the CDR3 reads TGTGCCAGCAGTCCCAGACAGGGGCGCGCTGAAGCTTTCTTT. This translates into CASSPRQGRAEAFF.

On this clonotype itself: This sequence may be a read error, since a much larger clone differs from it by one base. J is TRBJ1-2 and V is TRBV6-1; tentatively, D is TRBD1 (6 bases). CDR1 and CDR2 (germline): MNHNS, SASEGT. The CDR3 covers 15 residues. This chain's CDR3 is CANSYSKQGPGGYTF. The CDR3 coding sequence is TGTGCCAACAGTTACTCGAAACAGGGTCCGGGAGGCTACACCTTC.

The rearrangement uses TRBV6-6 and TRBJ2-2; D gene unclear. The CDR3 spans 15 residues. Germline CDR1 MNHNY, CDR2 SVGAGI (reference sequence). V lost 2 bases and J 3 bases, leaving 10 bases between the germline ends. The DNA of the CDR3 is TGTGCCAGCAGTTACGGGTTGGGTGACACCGGGGAGCTGTTTTTT. Translating gives CASSYGLGDTGELFF.

This clonotype was seen at least ten times. The rearrangement uses TRBV5-6 and TRBJ2-5; D is unresolved. Germline-derived CDR1 and CDR2 are SGHDT and YYEEEE. V was cut by 1 base and J by 5 bases, with 9 bases left in between. The CDR3 runs 13 residues. CDR3 in amino acids: CASSLWTAETQYF. The CDR3 DNA is TGTGCCAGCAGCTTGTGGACCGCGGAGACCCAGTACTTC.

This clonotype was seen only a few times. The J gene is TRBJ2-7, the V gene TRBV4-2, with 12 positions matching TRBD2. Germline V CDR1 and CDR2: LGHNA, YNFKEQ. With V trimmed by 0 bases and J by 3 bases, 15 bases remained unmatched. This CDR3 is 20 amino acids long. CDR3 amino acids: CASSQDYGLAGKFWDYEQYF. As DNA, the CDR3 is TGTGCCAGCAGCCAAGATTACGGACTAGCGGGAAAGTTCTGGGACTACGAGCAGTACTTC.

Remarks on this clonotype: A read error may explain this, as a much larger clone is one base away. The chain links TRBV14 to TRBJ2-1, with 9 bases that match TRBD2. From germline, CDR1 is SGHDN and CDR2 FVKESK. The CDR3 totals 15 residues. The CDR3: CAGSQFSGGYNEQFF. CDR3 DNA: TGTGCCGGCAGCCAATTTAGCGGGGGATACAATGAGCAGTTCTTC. Full variable domain (rest looked up from reference TRBV14 and TRBJ2-1): EAGVTQFPSHSVIEKGQTVTLRCDPISGHDNLYWYRRVMGKEIKFLLHFVKESKQDESGMPNNRFLAERTGGTYSTLKVQPAELEDSGVYFCAGSQFSGGYNEQFFGPGTRLTVL.

As for this clonotype: Relative to the germline gene, one junction end is altered; a read error may explain this. This chain uses TRBV11-2 with TRBJ2-2; no clear D gene. Germline V lookup: CDR1 SGHAT, CDR2 FQNNGV. The CDR3 totals 14 residues. The CDR3 nucleotides read TGTGCCAGGAGCTTAGATTATTACACCGGGGAGCTGTTTTTT. Translated: CARSLDYYTGELFF.

The V call is TRBV10-2, the J call TRBJ2-7, with 14 bases that match TRBD2. V was pared by 6 bases and J by 10 bases, with 8 bases of the junction left unmatched. This CDR3 region has 14 residues. Germline assignment: CDR1 WSHSY and CDR2 SAAADI. The CDR3 DNA follows: TGCGCCAGCAGGGGACTAGCGGGAGTGGGGGGACAGTACTTC. This codes for CASRGLAGVGGQYF.

The chain links TRBV30 to TRBJ2-3; D perhaps matches TRBD2 (5 bases). CDR1 and CDR2 (germline): GTSNPN, SVGIG (reference sequence). The CDR3 covers 13 residues. Trimming shortened V by 3 bases and J by 5 bases, and 12 bases separated the two germline ends. The CDR3 protein is CAWRGGSEDTQYF. CDR3 in DNA: TGTGCCTGGAGGGGCGGGTCGGAAGATACGCAGTATTTT. Filled out from reference TRBV30 and TRBJ2-3, the complete variable domain reads SQTIHQWPATLVQPVGSPLSLECTVEGTSNPNLYWYRQAAGRGLQLLFYSVGIGQISSEVPQNLSASRPQDRQFILSSKKLLLSDSGFYLCAWRGGSEDTQYFGPGTRLTVL.